The T cell receptor (beta chain) described here comes from a study of Graves' ophthalmopathy and Graves' hyperthyroidism. Study background: No treatment had been given when peripheral blood was collected at initial diagnosis. Study-level results: Appearing in blood as well were most expanded thyroid clonotypes above 0.001 frequency. A model built from 13 signatures distinguished ophthalmopathy from stable hyperthyroidism with 87.88% sensitivity and less than 83% specificity.

The sequenced template was RNA, covering the TCR beta CDR3 region. HTBI primers served in a first-round RT-PCR, which a second-round multiplex PCR followed. TCRdb called the multiplex PCR reads again in MiXCR, with one record for every CDR3 protein. The table shows 210,000 or so distinct CDR3 sequences, with just under 30% occurring only once. Concerning this clonotype: Antigen specificity is unknown.

Fresh peripheral blood, roughly 10 ml, was the PBMC source. This CDR3 region has 20 residues. In germline, CDR1 is MGHDK, CDR2 SYGVNS. Trimming cost V 5 bases and J 2 bases; bases outside gene matches: 17. The sequence was obtained from a man between 45 and 60 years old with Graves' ophthalmopathy. J is TRBJ1-5 and V is TRBV25-1, with TRBD1 matching over 11 bases. The sequencing input was peripheral blood. CDR3 bases: TGTGCCAGCAGTCAGGAGACCGGGACAGGGGGTGTTACGGGCAATCAGCCCCAGCATTTT. This gives the protein CASSQETGTGGVTGNQPQHF.